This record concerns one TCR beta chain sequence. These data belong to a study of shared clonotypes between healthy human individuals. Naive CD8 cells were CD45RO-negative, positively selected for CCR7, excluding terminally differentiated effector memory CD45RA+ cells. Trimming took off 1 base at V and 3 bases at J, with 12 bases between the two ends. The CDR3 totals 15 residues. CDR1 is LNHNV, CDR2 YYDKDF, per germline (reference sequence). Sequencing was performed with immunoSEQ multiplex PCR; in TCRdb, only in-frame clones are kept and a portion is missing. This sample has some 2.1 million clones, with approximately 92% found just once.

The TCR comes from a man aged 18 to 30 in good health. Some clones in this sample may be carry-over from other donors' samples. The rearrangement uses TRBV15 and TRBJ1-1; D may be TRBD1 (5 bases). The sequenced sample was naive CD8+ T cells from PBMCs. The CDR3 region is CATSRGGEGHTEAFF. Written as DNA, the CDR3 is TGTGCCACCAGCAGAGGAGGGGAGGGGCACACTGAAGCTTTCTTT.